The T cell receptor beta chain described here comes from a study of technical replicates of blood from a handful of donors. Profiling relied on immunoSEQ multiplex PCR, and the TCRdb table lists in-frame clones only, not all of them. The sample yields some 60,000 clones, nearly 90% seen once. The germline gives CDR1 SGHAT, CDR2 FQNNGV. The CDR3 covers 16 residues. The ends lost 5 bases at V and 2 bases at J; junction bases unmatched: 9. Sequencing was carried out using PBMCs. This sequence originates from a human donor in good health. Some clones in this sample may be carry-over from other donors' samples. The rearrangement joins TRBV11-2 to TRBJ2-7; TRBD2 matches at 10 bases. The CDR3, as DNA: TGTGCCAGCAGCACGAGAAGACTAGCGGGCGCCTACGAGCAGTACTTC. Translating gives CASSTRRLAGAYEQYF. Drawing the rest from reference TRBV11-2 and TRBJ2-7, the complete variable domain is EAGVAQSPRYKIIEKRQSVAFWCNPISGHATLYWYQQILGQGPKLLIQFQNNGVVDDSQLPKDRFSAERLKGVDSTLKIQPAKLEDSAVYLCASSTRRLAGAYEQYFGPGTRLTVT.